This T cell receptor (beta chain) comes out of a study of neurological immune-mediated disorders. The study's findings and limits: Across subjects, expanded clones had no CDR3 amino acid sequences in common, pointing to private repertoires in all groups.

Deletions cut 5 bases from V and 1 base from J, with 12 bases between. This CDR3 contains 14 residues. This clonotype showed up many times. Its antigen is still unknown. The cDNA came from 5'RACE with 10-nucleotide random UMIs. From the 5' RACE reads, TCRdb called clonotypes with MiXCR, one entry per CDR3 protein. This table has roughly 32,000 distinct CDR3 sequences, over 12% appearing once. Healthy control participants comprised blood bank volunteers in Maryland, USA. From 2 million PBMCs stored at -80 C, the unsorted libraries were generated. This clonotype originated in a man aged 65 to 79 in good health. The sequencing sample was made of PBMCs. The chain employs TRBV12-3 or TRBV12-4 and TRBJ2-7; possibly TRBD2 for D (6 bases). CDR3 in amino acids: CASSPKAGSYEQYF. CDR3 DNA: TGTGCCAGCAGTCCCAAAGCGGGTTCCTACGAGCAGTACTTC.